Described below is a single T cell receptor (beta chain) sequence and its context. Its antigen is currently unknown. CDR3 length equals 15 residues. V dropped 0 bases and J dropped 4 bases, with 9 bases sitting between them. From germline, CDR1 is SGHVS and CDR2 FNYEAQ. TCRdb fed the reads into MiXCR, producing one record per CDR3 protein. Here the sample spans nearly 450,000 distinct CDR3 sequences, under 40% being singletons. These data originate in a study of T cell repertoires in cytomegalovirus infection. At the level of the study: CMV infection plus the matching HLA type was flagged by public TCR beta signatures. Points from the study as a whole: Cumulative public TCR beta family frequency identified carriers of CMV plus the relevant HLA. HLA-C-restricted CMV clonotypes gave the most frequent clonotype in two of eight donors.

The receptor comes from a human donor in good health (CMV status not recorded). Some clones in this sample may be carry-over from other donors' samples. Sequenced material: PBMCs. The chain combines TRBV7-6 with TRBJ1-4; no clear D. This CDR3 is CASSLAVTINEKLFF. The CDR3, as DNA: TGTGCCAGCAGCTTAGCGGTGACGATTAATGAAAAACTGTTTTTT.